Sequencing of this T cell receptor beta chain was carried out in a study of CD8 T cells in ankylosing spondylitis. The CDR3 sequence is 15 residues long. Losses at the gene ends were 5 bases for V and 5 bases for J; bases not matched to a gene: 9. Germline CDR1 is SGHVS and CDR2 is FQNEAQ. For TCR beta, libraries came from quantitative 5'-RACE with molecular barcodes. TCRdb reanalysed the 5' RACE reads using MiXCR and keeps one entry per CDR3 protein. The profile shows 250,000 or so distinct CDR3 sequences, about 18% of them singletons. Only a few counts were recorded for this clonotype. The TCR comes from a male donor with ankylosing spondylitis or in good health (not recorded which). V gene TRBV7-8 combines with J gene TRBJ2-1; 7 positions agree with TRBD2. The specimen sequenced was blood, either unsorted or a sorted T cell fraction (not recorded which). CDR3 in amino acids: CASSPGGDGDNEQFF. CDR3 DNA: TGTGCCAGCAGCCCGGGGGGAGACGGCGACAATGAGCAGTTCTTC.